This entry lists 26 T cell receptor beta chains sequenced from one sample in a study of cytotoxic CD8 clonotypes in ibrutinib-treated CLL. Sequencing was performed with immunoSEQ multiplex PCR; in TCRdb, only in-frame clones are kept and a portion is missing. The sample lists 150,000 to 200,000 clones; roughly 80% were seen once. Material: PBMCs, obtained after 12 months of ibrutinib treatment. These receptors came from a human donor with chronic lymphocytic leukemia.

The V call is TRBV10-3, the J call TRBJ2-5, with D possibly matching TRBD1 (6 bases). Matching the DNA end better, TRBJ2-7 makes the J call doubtful. The CDR3 length is 14 residues. CDR1 and CDR2 from the germline V gene are ENHRY and SYGVKD. Here the CDR3 reads CAISVGTLTYEQYF. The CDR3 region has the DNA TGTGCCATCAGTGTCGGGACACTTACCTACGAGCAGTACTTC.

This chain links TRBV30 with TRBJ2-7; 9 positions match TRBD1. This CDR3 is built from 17 residues. Trimming cost V 2 bases and J 0 bases; bases outside gene matches: 11. The V gene's germline CDR1 is GTSNPN and CDR2 SVGIG (reference sequence). CDR3 sequence: CAWSRAGTGSVSYEQYF. As DNA, the CDR3 is TGTGCCTGGAGTCGAGCTGGGACAGGGTCGGTCTCCTACGAGCAGTACTTC.

V usage is TRBV28 and J usage is TRBJ1-2; D gene ambiguous. V lost 8 bases and J lost 2, with 12 bases in between. The CDR3 has 13 residues. Germline CDR1 is MDHEN and CDR2 is SYDVKM. CDR3 DNA: TGTGCCAGCCAAGATCGGGCCAACTATGGCTACACCTTC. Protein product: CASQDRANYGYTF.

The V and J genes are TRBV9 and TRBJ2-1; 7 bases are shared with TRBD1. Germline values: CDR1 SGDLS, CDR2 YYNGEE. Trimming took 4 bases from V and 4 from J; bases not matched to a gene: 11. The CDR3 sequence is 16 residues long. The CDR3 spells CASSFTGGTAYNEQFF. As DNA, the CDR3 is TGTGCCAGCAGCTTTACGGGTGGGACAGCTTACAATGAGCAGTTCTTC.

The J gene is TRBJ1-6, the V gene TRBV4-1, with D unresolved. V lost 4 bases and J lost 10, with 17 bases in between. Looked up from germline, CDR1 is MGHRA and CDR2 is YSYEKL. The length of the CDR3 is 15 residues. Written as DNA, the CDR3 is TGCGCCAGCAGCCGGGAAGGACCGGCAGTCTCACCCCTCCACTTT. Protein: CASSREGPAVSPLHF.

The chain links TRBV29-1 to TRBJ1-3; no reliable D call. V shed 1 base and J shed 0 bases, with 10 bases lying between them. The length of the CDR3 is 15 residues. Germline CDR1 and CDR2: SQVTM and ANQGSEA. CDR3 residues: CSVEGGTSSGNTIYF. CDR3 bases: TGCAGCGTTGAAGGAGGAACTAGCTCTGGAAACACCATATATTTT.

The rearrangement joins TRBV29-1 to TRBJ2-7, with D perhaps assigned TRBD1 or TRBD2 (6 bases each). V gave up 7 bases and J gave up 3 bases, with 16 bases separating them. The CDR3 totals 13 residues. CDR1 and CDR2 from the germline V gene are SQVTM and ANQGSEA. The CDR3 is CSARGDSYYEQYF. CDR3 DNA sequence: TGCAGCGCGAGGGGGGACTCCTACTACGAGCAGTACTTC.

The rearrangement joins TRBV18 to TRBJ2-1; 7 nucleotides match TRBD1. This CDR3 contains 19 residues. Germline CDR1 is KGHSH and CDR2 is LQKENI. J was trimmed by 1 base and V by 5 bases; bases with no gene match: 17. CDR3 protein: CASSRTGGLGEGSYNEQFF. The CDR3 DNA reads TGTGCCAGCTCAAGGACAGGTGGTTTGGGTGAGGGGTCCTACAATGAGCAGTTCTTC.

The chain has TRBV27 and TRBJ2-3; no clear D gene. This CDR3 is built from 12 residues. Germline V lookup: CDR1 MNHEY, CDR2 SMNVEV (reference sequence). Between the trimmed V and J ends, which lost 5 bases and 8 bases, there was a span of 11 bases. The CDR3: CASSLASGTQYF. The CDR3, as DNA: TGTGCCAGCAGTCTTGCATCCGGTACGCAGTATTTT.

This chain connects TRBV5-1 to TRBJ1-4; 7 bases map to TRBD1. V lost 4 bases, J lost 8 bases, and 11 bases stayed unmatched. This CDR3 region has 15 residues. CDR1 is SGHRS and CDR2 is YFSETQ in the germline V gene. The chain's CDR3 is CASSATGERGEKLFF. The CDR3 DNA sequence: TGCGCCAGCAGCGCTACAGGGGAGAGGGGCGAAAAACTGTTTTTT.

The chain uses TRBV5-1 and TRBJ2-7, with D uncertain. V gave up 4 bases and J gave up 0 bases, with 11 bases separating them. Germline CDR1 reads SGHRS; CDR2 reads YFSETQ. The length of the CDR3 is 14 residues. This chain's CDR3 is CASSEGLSSYEQYF. The DNA of the CDR3 is TGCGCCAGCAGCGAAGGTCTTAGCTCCTACGAGCAGTACTTC. The whole variable domain, filled in from reference TRBV5-1 and TRBJ2-7, reads KAGVTQTPRYLIKTRGQQVTLSCSPISGHRSVSWYQQTPGQGLQFLFEYFSETQRNKGNFPGRFSGRQFSNSRSEMNVSTLELGDSALYLCASSEGLSSYEQYFGPGTRLTVT.

This clone appeared a single time. The V call is TRBV4-3, the J call TRBJ2-7; 8 bases fit TRBD1. This CDR3 comprises 16 residues. The germline gives CDR1 LGHNA, CDR2 YSLEER. Trimming cost V 0 bases and J 7 bases; bases outside gene matches: 11. CDR3: CASSQDSRQGAREQYF. The CDR3 DNA reads as TGCGCCAGCAGCCAAGACAGCCGGCAGGGGGCGAGAGAGCAGTACTTC.

The chain couples TRBV7-6 to TRBJ2-5; tentatively, D is TRBD2 (5 bases). The CDR3 has 14 amino acids. V was pared by 0 bases and J by 1 base, with 6 bases between. CDR1 and CDR2 (germline): SGHVS, FNYEAQ. The CDR3 is CASSLAGSQETQYF. The CDR3 nucleotides are TGTGCCAGCAGCTTAGCAGGGAGCCAAGAGACCCAGTACTTC.

This clone has only a few counts. This rearrangement joins TRBV9 to TRBJ2-2; D is undetermined. V dropped 0 bases and J dropped 5 bases, with 5 bases sitting between them. Per germline, CDR1 SGDLS and CDR2 YYNGEE. The CDR3 runs to 13 residues. This chain's CDR3 is CASSVDGTGELFF. Written as DNA, the CDR3 is TGTGCCAGCAGCGTAGACGGTACCGGGGAGCTGTTTTTT.

This sequence joins TRBV28 and TRBJ2-7; weak D call: TRBD2 (6 bases). The CDR3 totals 14 residues. The V end was cut by 4 bases, the J end by 2 bases, with 12 bases between. The germline gives CDR1 MDHEN, CDR2 SYDVKM. Here the CDR3 DNA reads TGTGCCAGCAGTTGGAGGGAGTTCCCCTACGAGCAGTACTTC. Protein sequence: CASSWREFPYEQYF.

In DNA, the CDR3 is TGTGCCAGTCGTCTAAGGCCGGGCACAGATACGCAGTATTTT. This sequence encodes CASRLRPGTDTQYF. The chain joins TRBV19 to TRBJ2-3; no firm D call. Germline CDR1 is LNHDA and CDR2 is SQIVND (reference sequence). The CDR3 loop spans 14 amino acids. V was cut by 8 bases and J by 1 base, with 13 bases left in between.

CDR3 nucleotides: TGTGCCAGCTCACCCTGGGGACTAGCGGGAGCAAACACCGGGGAGCTGTTTTTT. Its protein product is CASSPWGLAGANTGELFF. This sequence joins TRBV18 and TRBJ2-2, with TRBD2 matching 14 bases. This CDR3 is 18 amino acids long. J was trimmed by 2 bases and V by 3 bases; bases with no gene match: 5. CDR1 and CDR2 from the germline V gene are KGHSH and LQKENI.

The chain joins TRBV4-3 to TRBJ1-4, with 9 bases identical to TRBD1. In germline, CDR1 is LGHNA, CDR2 YSLEER. V lost 3 bases and J lost 8; bases outside the gene matches: 13. The CDR3 is 17 residues long. The CDR3 DNA reads as TGCGCCAGCAGCCAGGAATTTCGGGGACAGGGAAGCGAAAAACTGTTTTTT. Protein product: CASSQEFRGQGSEKLFF.

The chain joins TRBV7-9 to TRBJ1-2; D gene uncertain. V dropped 5 bases and J dropped 10 bases, with 17 bases sitting between them. The CDR3 length is 13 residues. Germline V gene sequence: CDR1 SEHNR, CDR2 FQNEAQ (reference sequence). CDR3 loop: CASSLPGSPIYTF. The CDR3 DNA sequence: TGTGCCAGCAGCCTCCCGGGCTCACCAATCTACACCTTC.

The V call is TRBV29-1, the J call TRBJ2-7; no firm D call. V lost 1 base and J 0 bases, leaving 4 bases between the germline ends. Germline values: CDR1 SQVTM, CDR2 ANQGSEA. This CDR3 is built from 12 residues. CDR3 sequence: CSVEAHSYEQYF. The CDR3 DNA is TGCAGCGTTGAAGCCCACTCCTACGAGCAGTACTTC.

This chain uses TRBV11-2 with TRBJ1-1; 8 bases fit TRBD1. With 5 bases clipped from V and 1 base from J, the junction kept 6 bases outside the gene matches. Germline CDR1 and CDR2: SGHAT and FQNNGV. The CDR3 extends over 15 amino acids. CDR3 sequence reads: CASSPTDRENTEAFF. The CDR3 DNA reads as TGTGCCAGCAGCCCCACGGACAGGGAGAACACTGAAGCTTTCTTT.

This clone was counted a few times. The chain joins TRBV18 to TRBJ2-2; 8 nucleotides line up with TRBD1. The CDR3 covers 15 residues. The ends lost 2 bases at V and 8 bases at J; junction bases unmatched: 7. Germline V gives CDR1 KGHSH, CDR2 LQKENI. The CDR3 sequence is CASSPGTGSIGELFF. CDR3 in DNA: TGTGCCAGCTCACCAGGGACAGGATCGATAGGGGAGCTGTTTTTT.

This chain links TRBV27 with TRBJ2-1, with TRBD1 matching 10 bases. Looked up from germline, CDR1 is MNHEY and CDR2 is SMNVEV (reference sequence). The CDR3 sequence is 15 residues long. The V and J ends lost 5 bases and 9 bases, in that order; junction bases with no gene match: 10. This CDR3 reads CASSAGQGGQGEQFF. The CDR3 DNA sequence: TGTGCCAGCAGTGCCGGACAGGGGGGACAGGGTGAGCAGTTCTTC.

The chain joins TRBV7-8 to TRBJ2-2, with D unresolved. This CDR3 spans 14 amino acids. V lost 1 base and J 6 bases, leaving 9 bases between the germline ends. Germline values: CDR1 SGHVS, CDR2 FQNEAQ. This CDR3 reads CASSLVWEAGELFF. The CDR3 nucleotides are TGTGCCAGCAGCTTAGTATGGGAAGCCGGGGAGCTGTTTTTT. Looking up the rest from reference TRBV7-8 and TRBJ2-2 gives the full variable domain: GAGVSQSPRYKVAKRGQDVALRCDPISGHVSLFWYQQALGQGPEFLTYFQNEAQLDKSGLPSDRFFAERPEGSVSTLKIQRTQQEDSAVYLCASSLVWEAGELFFGEGSRLTVL.

The CDR3 DNA reads TGCAGCGTTGAAGGACAGGGAGTTATTGAAGCTTTCTTT. This codes for CSVEGQGVIEAFF. The chain is built from TRBV29-1 and TRBJ1-1, with TRBD1 matching 7 bases. The CDR3 extends over 13 amino acids. Per the germline V gene, CDR1 is SQVTM and CDR2 is ANQGSEA. Trimming cost V 1 base and J 7 bases; bases outside gene matches: 6.

As concerns this clone: It may be a read error: a sequence one base away is much more abundant. V is TRBV7-9 and J is TRBJ2-3; D is unclear. The V gene lost 5 bases and the J gene lost 0 bases, with 3 bases spanning the gap. The CDR3 sequence is 12 residues long. Germline lookup yields CDR1 SEHNR and CDR2 FQNEAQ (reference sequence). The CDR3 coding sequence is TGTGCCAGCAGCCCCAGCACAGATACGCAGTATTTT. Translating it yields CASSPSTDTQYF.